Below, 27 T cell receptor beta chains from the same sample are listed, as sequenced in a study of blood T cell repertoires in COVID-19. Sequencing used immunoSEQ multiplex PCR; TCRdb keeps in-frame clones, though not all of them. The sample carries roughly 240,000 clones, approximately 89% recorded once. The specimen was peripheral blood. The receptors were gathered from a woman in her sixties who had recovered from COVID-19.

The chain is built from TRBV7-8 and TRBJ2-1, with unresolved D. The CDR3 runs 12 residues. Trimming removed 2 bases from V and 8 bases from J, with 7 bases in between. Germline V gene sequence: CDR1 SGHVS, CDR2 FQNEAQ. The CDR3 is CASSLNSDEQFF. The CDR3 coding sequence is TGTGCCAGCAGCTTAAATTCGGATGAGCAGTTCTTC.

The rearrangement uses TRBV6-5 and TRBJ2-7, with 7 positions matching TRBD1. The junction had 10 bases not matched to a gene; V was cut back by 10 bases and J by 1 base. Germline V gene sequence: CDR1 MNHEY, CDR2 SVGAGI. The CDR3 is 14 residues long. CDR3: CATKIQGKSYEQYF. The CDR3 DNA reads as TGTGCCACCAAGATACAGGGGAAGTCCTACGAGCAGTACTTC.

The J gene is TRBJ2-5, the V gene TRBV3-1 (or the pseudogene TRBV3-2), with 12 bases identical to TRBD2. Germline lookup yields CDR1 LGHDT and CDR2 YNNKEL (reference sequence). V gave up 4 bases and J gave up 5 bases; unmatched junction bases: 5. There are 15 residues in the CDR3. CDR3 protein: CASSLLTSGGETQYF. The CDR3 DNA reads as TGTGCCAGCAGCCTATTGACTAGCGGGGGCGAGACCCAGTACTTC.

This chain uses TRBV20-1 with TRBJ1-2; 9 nucleotides match TRBD1. J was trimmed by 4 bases and V by 3 bases; bases with no gene match: 6. The germline gives CDR1 DFQATT, CDR2 SNEGSKA (reference sequence). This CDR3 comprises 14 residues. CDR3 DNA: TGCAGTGCTAGTAAGGGACAGGGATTCTATGGCTACACCTTC. It encodes CSASKGQGFYGYTF.

This chain links TRBV5-1 with TRBJ2-5; 7 nucleotides line up with TRBD1. Germline assignment: CDR1 SGHRS and CDR2 YFSETQ. J was trimmed by 2 bases and V by 3 bases; bases with no gene match: 4. The CDR3 is 14 residues long. DNA for the CDR3: TGCGCCAGCAGCTCGGGACAGCATCAAGAGACCCAGTACTTC. This codes for CASSSGQHQETQYF.

V gene TRBV5-1 combines with J gene TRBJ1-5, with TRBD1 as a possible D gene (5 bases). Germline V lookup: CDR1 SGHRS, CDR2 YFSETQ. CDR3 length equals 14 residues. With 3 bases removed from V and 5 bases from J, the gap between germline ends came to 12 bases. As DNA, the CDR3 is TGCGCCAGCAGCTCTGGGGGGTTGGATCAGCCCCAGCATTTT. This translates into CASSSGGLDQPQHF.

The rearrangement joins TRBV11-2 to TRBJ1-2; the D gene is possibly TRBD1 (6 bases). V was clipped by 5 bases and J by 4 bases, with 14 bases between them. In germline, CDR1 is SGHAT, CDR2 FQNNGV. CDR3 size: 14 residues. The CDR3 reads CASSLLGAVYGYTF. Here the CDR3 DNA reads TGTGCCAGCAGCCTCCTGGGGGCAGTCTATGGCTACACCTTC.

This rearrangement joins TRBV14 to TRBJ1-2; possible D gene TRBD1, 6 bases. From germline, CDR1 is SGHDN and CDR2 FVKESK. V dropped 0 bases and J dropped 4 bases, with 12 bases sitting between them. The CDR3 totals 15 residues. CDR3 sequence reads: CASSQESTGSYGYTF. CDR3 nucleotide sequence: TGTGCCAGCAGCCAAGAGTCTACAGGGAGCTATGGCTACACCTTC.

The chain joins TRBV11-2 to TRBJ1-1; TRBD1 matches 7 bases. V lost 4 bases to trimming and J lost 3 bases; unmatched junction nucleotides: 8. Per the germline V gene, CDR1 is SGHAT and CDR2 is FQNNGV. The CDR3 extends over 15 amino acids. CDR3 sequence reads: CASSSRWQGDTEAFF. The DNA for the CDR3 is TGTGCCAGCAGCTCTCGTTGGCAGGGGGACACTGAAGCTTTCTTT. Variable domain in full (rest from reference TRBV11-2 and TRBJ1-1): EAGVAQSPRYKIIEKRQSVAFWCNPISGHATLYWYQQILGQGPKLLIQFQNNGVVDDSQLPKDRFSAERLKGVDSTLKIQPAKLEDSAVYLCASSSRWQGDTEAFFGQGTRLTVV.

The V call is TRBV6-5, the J call TRBJ2-5; 8 bases are a match to TRBD2. Trimming at V came to 2 bases and at J to 1 base, leaving 3 bases not matched to a gene. Germline CDR1 is MNHEY and CDR2 is SVGAGI. The CDR3 has 15 amino acids. CDR3 residues: CASSYAAGVQETQYF. CDR3 nucleotide sequence: TGTGCCAGCAGTTACGCAGCGGGGGTCCAAGAGACCCAGTACTTC.

The J gene is TRBJ1-3, the V gene TRBV7-8; TRBD1 matches 12 bases. This CDR3 has 19 amino acids. The germline gives CDR1 SGHVS, CDR2 FQNEAQ. V lost 5 bases to trimming and J lost 2 bases; unmatched junction nucleotides: 13. The CDR3 protein is CASSLIRDRGRSAGNTIYF. The CDR3 DNA reads as TGTGCCAGCAGCCTAATCCGGGACAGGGGGCGATCTGCTGGAAACACCATATATTTT.

The V and J genes are TRBV5-1 and TRBJ2-1, with TRBD2 matching 9 bases. The V and J ends lost 1 base and 7 bases, in that order; junction bases with no gene match: 6. This CDR3 region has 15 residues. CDR1 and CDR2 from the germline V gene are SGHRS and YFSETQ. CDR3: CASSLLSGGSNEQFF. CDR3 DNA sequence: TGCGCCAGCAGCTTGCTTAGCGGGGGCTCGAATGAGCAGTTCTTC.

This chain joins TRBV19 and TRBJ2-7; 9 bases align to TRBD1. CDR3 length equals 15 residues. In germline, CDR1 is LNHDA, CDR2 SQIVND (reference sequence). J lost 3 bases, V lost 3 bases, and 6 bases had no gene match. CDR3 nucleotides: TGTGCCAGTAGTATTTCCACGGGACAGGGCTACGAGCAGTACTTC. As protein: CASSISTGQGYEQYF. The whole variable domain, filled in from reference TRBV19 and TRBJ2-7, reads DGGITQSPKYLFRKEGQNVTLSCEQNLNHDAMYWYRQDPGQGLRLIYYSQIVNDFQKGDIAEGYSVSREKKESFPLTVTSAQKNPTAFYLCASSISTGQGYEQYFGPGTRLTVT.

This chain joins TRBV15 and TRBJ2-3; maybe TRBD2 (6 bases). CDR1 is LNHNV, CDR2 YYDKDF, per germline (reference sequence). The CDR3 length is 16 residues. Trimming took 0 bases from V and 3 from J, leaving 13 bases between them. The CDR3 region is CATSRDRAGRTDTQYF. The CDR3 DNA sequence: TGTGCCACCAGCAGAGATCGGGCGGGGAGAACAGATACGCAGTATTTT.

The V call is TRBV6-1, the J call TRBJ1-4; maybe TRBD1 (6 bases). This CDR3 has 18 residues. V was shortened by 2 bases and J by 3 bases, with 19 bases between the two germline ends. The germline gives CDR1 MNHNS, CDR2 SASEGT. The CDR3 sequence is CASSEKGVLLAPNEKLFF. For the CDR3, the DNA is TGTGCCAGCAGTGAAAAGGGGGTCTTACTCGCGCCTAATGAAAAACTGTTTTTT.

The chain couples TRBV19 to TRBJ1-1, with TRBD1 identical over 12 bases. This CDR3 has 16 amino acids. J lost 5 bases, V lost 5 bases, and 9 bases had no gene match. Per germline, CDR1 LNHDA and CDR2 SQIVND (reference sequence). CDR3 DNA sequence: TGTGCCAGTAGTCCTTCGGGACAGGGGGCTTGGACTGAAGCTTTCTTT. It specifies CASSPSGQGAWTEAFF.

In this sample, this clone turned up once. The V call is TRBV5-1, the J call TRBJ1-3; perhaps TRBD1 as D (5 bases). The CDR3 runs 16 residues. Germline V gene sequence: CDR1 SGHRS, CDR2 YFSETQ. Deletions cut 0 bases from V and 0 bases from J, with 10 bases between. The CDR3 nucleotides read TGCGCCAGCAGCTTGGTAGGACACTACTCTGGAAACACCATATATTTT. Its protein product is CASSLVGHYSGNTIYF. The full variable domain, its missing parts supplied by reference TRBV5-1 and TRBJ1-3, is KAGVTQTPRYLIKTRGQQVTLSCSPISGHRSVSWYQQTPGQGLQFLFEYFSETQRNKGNFPGRFSGRQFSNSRSEMNVSTLELGDSALYLCASSLVGHYSGNTIYFGEGSWLTVV.

This rearrangement joins TRBV28 to TRBJ2-1, with TRBD2 matching over 9 bases. Germline V CDR1 and CDR2: MDHEN, SYDVKM. The J segment lost 3 bases and the V segment lost 3 bases, leaving 6 bases of the junction unmatched. The CDR3 extends over 16 amino acids. CDR3 in amino acids: CASSFSGGGNYNEQFF. The CDR3 DNA sequence: TGTGCCAGCAGTTTTAGCGGGGGAGGAAACTACAATGAGCAGTTCTTC.

V and J are TRBV6-5 and TRBJ2-5, with 12 bases matching TRBD2. Germline V gene data show CDR1 as MNHEY and CDR2 as SVGAGI. This CDR3 region has 14 residues. V was pared by 11 bases and J by 5 bases, with 9 bases of the junction left unmatched. CDR3: CAGSSGGAVETQYF. The CDR3 nucleotides read TGTGCCGGGTCTAGCGGGGGGGCGGTGGAGACCCAGTACTTC.

V gene TRBV30 combines with J gene TRBJ1-2; TRBD1 might be the D (6 bases). CDR1 is GTSNPN, CDR2 SVGIG, per germline (reference sequence). There are 13 residues in the CDR3. The V and J ends lost 4 bases and 1 base respectively, with 10 bases between them. The CDR3 spells CAWTGAVNYGYTF. In DNA form, the CDR3 reads TGTGCCTGGACAGGGGCGGTTAACTATGGCTACACCTTC.

V is TRBV19 and J is TRBJ2-1, with D perhaps matching TRBD2 (6 bases). The germline V gene encodes CDR1 LNHDA and CDR2 SQIVND (reference sequence). CDR3 length: 15 amino acids. V was shortened by 6 bases and J by 6 bases, with 18 bases between the two germline ends. The CDR3 sequence: CASSPTSRKGNEQFF. The CDR3 DNA reads TGTGCCAGTAGCCCCACTAGCCGCAAGGGCAATGAGCAGTTCTTC.

The rearrangement links TRBV6-5 to TRBJ1-1, with D maybe TRBD1 (6 bases). V lost 0 bases to trimming and J lost 0 bases, with 11 bases between them. The CDR3 runs 16 residues. The germline V gene has CDR1 MNHEY and CDR2 SVGAGI. The DNA of the CDR3 is TGTGCCAGCAGTTACTCGAGATACAGGGTGAACACTGAAGCTTTCTTT. Its protein product is CASSYSRYRVNTEAFF.

The chain has TRBV6-5 and TRBJ2-7; possibly TRBD1 for D (6 bases). V dropped 4 bases and J dropped 1 base, with 14 bases sitting between them. Looked up from germline, CDR1 is MNHEY and CDR2 is SVGAGI. This CDR3 has 15 residues. CDR3 region: CASSFPQQGSYEQYF. Here the CDR3 DNA reads TGTGCCAGCAGTTTTCCACAGCAGGGGTCCTACGAGCAGTACTTC.

The V and J genes are TRBV7-9 and TRBJ2-1; D is unresolved. CDR3 size: 13 residues. Trimming pared 5 bases from V and 3 bases from J, leaving 8 bases between. The germline CDR1 and CDR2 sequences are SEHNR and FQNEAQ (reference sequence). The CDR3 sequence is CASSPPRYNEQFF. In DNA, the CDR3 is TGTGCCAGCAGCCCCCCCCGCTACAATGAGCAGTTCTTC.

J is TRBJ2-3 and V is TRBV7-3; D perhaps matches TRBD2 (6 bases). The germline V gene has CDR1 SGHTA and CDR2 FQGTGA. The CDR3 consists of 18 residues. V was clipped by 5 bases and J by 4 bases, with 25 bases between them. CDR3: CASSPGVEFGTTADTQYF. As DNA, the CDR3 is TGTGCCAGCAGCCCGGGGGTGGAATTCGGGACCACGGCAGATACGCAGTATTTT. The whole variable domain, filled in from reference TRBV7-3 and TRBJ2-3, reads GAGVSQTPSNKVTEKGKYVELRCDPISGHTALYWYRQSLGQGPEFLIYFQGTGAADDSGLPNDRFFAVRPEGSVSTLKIQRTERGDSAVYLCASSPGVEFGTTADTQYFGPGTRLTVL.

The chain joins TRBV20-1 to TRBJ2-2; TRBD2 agrees at 14 bases. The J segment lost 3 bases and the V segment lost 3 bases, leaving 6 bases of the junction unmatched. CDR1 is DFQATT and CDR2 is SNEGSKA in the germline V gene (reference sequence). The length of the CDR3 is 17 residues. The CDR3: CSASLGLAGVDTGELFF. CDR3 nucleotide sequence: TGCAGTGCTAGTCTGGGACTAGCGGGGGTAGACACCGGGGAGCTGTTTTTT.

The V and J genes are TRBV2 and TRBJ2-7; 8 bases map to TRBD1. This CDR3 comprises 15 residues. Germline V gives CDR1 SNHLY, CDR2 FYNNEI. Unmatched junction bases numbered 9, after V lost 5 bases and J lost 3 bases. CDR3 sequence: CASSPFGQGYYEQYF. DNA for the CDR3: TGTGCCAGCAGTCCATTCGGACAGGGTTACTACGAGCAGTACTTC.